These 23 T cell receptor beta chains were sequenced from one sample in a study of immune evolution from preneoplasia to lung adenocarcinoma. The repertoire was sequenced with immunoSEQ multiplex PCR; TCRdb's copy has only in-frame clones and lacks some. The sample carries 8,500 to 13,000 clones, 82% recorded once. Sample: FFPE minimally invasive lung adenocarcinoma tissue. The receptors stem from a person aged 65 to 79 with lung adenocarcinoma.

The genes are TRBV4-1 and TRBJ2-7; perhaps TRBD2 as D (5 bases). The germline V gene encodes CDR1 MGHRA and CDR2 YSYEKL. Trimming took 4 bases from V and 1 from J, leaving 20 bases between them. The CDR3 sequence is 17 residues long. The CDR3 DNA reads as TGCGCCAGCAGCCGCAGAAGTTCGGGATATGAGTCCTACGAGCAGTACTTC. This sequence encodes CASSRRSSGYESYEQYF.

Only a few counts were recorded for this clone. DNA of the CDR3: TGCGCCAGCAGAGGCTGGGGGCAGGGAAACACCATATATTTT. Amino acid sequence: CASRGWGQGNTIYF. The gene calls are TRBV4-1 and TRBJ1-3; possible D gene TRBD1, 6 bases. The ends were cut back, 6 bases at V and 4 bases at J, with 13 bases in the middle. Germline assignment: CDR1 MGHRA and CDR2 YSYEKL. This CDR3 contains 14 residues.

This sequence joins TRBV9 and TRBJ1-1, with D hard to call. CDR1 is SGDLS and CDR2 is YYNGEE in the germline V gene. The CDR3 is 14 amino acids. Deletions cut 3 bases from V and 0 bases from J, with 9 bases between. The CDR3 nucleotides read TGTGCCAGCAGCGAAGCGACCATGAACACTGAAGCTTTCTTT. This sequence encodes CASSEATMNTEAFF. Combining the CDR3 with reference TRBV9 and TRBJ1-1 gives the whole variable domain DSGVTQTPKHLITATGQRVTLRCSPRSGDLSVYWYQQSLDQGLQFLIQYYNGEERAKGNILERFSAQQFPDLHSELNLSSLELGDSALYFCASSEATMNTEAFFGQGTRLTVV.

This clone was picked up one time. This chain joins TRBV30 and TRBJ1-5, with 8 bases matching TRBD1. Trimming took 4 bases from V and 6 from J; bases not matched to a gene: 8. Germline CDR1 reads GTSNPN; CDR2 reads SVGIG (reference sequence). The CDR3 runs to 14 residues. Written as DNA, the CDR3 is TGTGCCTGGACCTCGACAGGGGCTAGTCAGCCCCAGCATTTT. Translating it yields CAWTSTGASQPQHF.

The chain recombines TRBV28 with TRBJ2-2; the D gene is possibly TRBD1 (6 bases). This CDR3 region has 14 residues. Trimming removed 6 bases from V and 1 base from J, with 9 bases in between. Germline CDR1 MDHEN, CDR2 SYDVKM. The CDR3 coding sequence is TGTGCCAGCAGGCCGGGACAGAACACCGGGGAGCTGTTTTTT. Translation: CASRPGQNTGELFF.

The chain joins TRBV30 to TRBJ2-5; 12 nucleotides match TRBD1. The J segment lost 1 base and the V segment lost 4 bases, leaving 1 base of the junction unmatched. This CDR3 is built from 14 residues. Germline V gene lookup returns CDR1 GTSNPN and CDR2 SVGIG (reference sequence). Here the CDR3 DNA reads TGTGCCTGGAAGGGACAGGGGGCCCAAGAGACCCAGTACTTC. Amino acids: CAWKGQGAQETQYF.

The chain combines TRBV5-1 with TRBJ1-6, with 11 bases aligning to TRBD1. Germline CDR1 and CDR2: SGHRS and YFSETQ. This CDR3 is 16 amino acids long. V shed 5 bases and J 7 bases; nucleotides not matched to a gene: 8. CDR3 coding DNA: TGCGCCAGCAGTCAGGATCGGACAGGGGGCAATTCACCCCTCCACTTT. It encodes CASSQDRTGGNSPLHF.

The chain recombines TRBV30 with TRBJ2-7, with 11 positions matching TRBD2. Germline CDR1 is GTSNPN and CDR2 is SVGIG (reference sequence). CDR3 length equals 13 residues. Trimming removed 5 bases from V and 7 bases from J; junction bases left unmatched: 7. The DNA of the CDR3 is TGTGCCTGGGGTCCGGGACTAGCGGAGGAGCAGTACTTC. It yields the protein CAWGPGLAEEQYF. Combining the CDR3 with reference TRBV30 and TRBJ2-7 gives the whole variable domain SQTIHQWPATLVQPVGSPLSLECTVEGTSNPNLYWYRQAAGRGLQLLFYSVGIGQISSEVPQNLSASRPQDRQFILSSKKLLLSDSGFYLCAWGPGLAEEQYFGPGTRLTVT.

This chain joins TRBV9 and TRBJ2-2; TRBD1 matches at 9 bases. The V gene end was trimmed by 4 bases and the J gene end by 2 bases; junction bases not matched to a gene: 3. Germline V gives CDR1 SGDLS, CDR2 YYNGEE. CDR3 length equals 15 residues. This chain's CDR3 is CASSLGQGNTGELFF. CDR3 DNA: TGTGCCAGCAGCCTGGGACAGGGTAACACCGGGGAGCTGTTTTTT.

CDR3 sequence (DNA): TGCGCCAGCAGGGATGGTTGGAGGGATTCACCCCTCCACTTT. Amino acid sequence: CASRDGWRDSPLHF. This chain uses TRBV10-2 with TRBJ1-6; D unresolved. This CDR3 spans 14 amino acids. Germline V gene data show CDR1 as WSHSY and CDR2 as SAAADI. Trimming shortened V by 6 bases and J by 8 bases, and 14 bases separated the two germline ends.

The chain carries TRBV7-3 and TRBJ2-1, with TRBD1 matching 9 bases. Germline V gives CDR1 SGHTA, CDR2 FQGTGA. Trimming took 3 bases from V and 6 from J; bases not matched to a gene: 6. This CDR3 region has 15 residues. Here the CDR3 DNA reads TGTGCCAGCAGCTTTTCGGCGGGACAGGGCAATGAGCAGTTCTTC. Protein: CASSFSAGQGNEQFF.

CDR3 loop: CANQQGTGELFF. DNA of the CDR3: TGTGCCAACCAACAGGGCACCGGGGAGCTGTTTTTT. The chain is built from TRBV11-2 and TRBJ2-2; the D gene is possibly TRBD1 (6 bases). The ends were cut back, 10 bases at V and 4 bases at J, with 10 bases in the middle. The CDR3 has 12 amino acids. Germline values: CDR1 SGHAT, CDR2 FQNNGV.

This sequence joins TRBV7-2 and TRBJ1-5, with no clear D. The CDR3 is 14 residues long. Deletions cut 2 bases from V and 5 bases from J, with 10 bases between. Germline lookup yields CDR1 SGHTA and CDR2 FQGNSA. The CDR3 DNA sequence: TGTGCCAGCAGCTTACGCCGGTCAGATCAGCCCCAGCATTTT. It specifies CASSLRRSDQPQHF.

The chain employs TRBV10-3 and TRBJ2-7, with a weak D call TRBD1 (6 bases). CDR3 size: 15 residues. Germline values: CDR1 ENHRY, CDR2 SYGVKD. Trimming left V 2 bases short and J 1 base short, with 12 bases between. CDR3 in amino acids: CAISERGSPSYEQYF. DNA of the CDR3: TGTGCCATCAGTGAGAGGGGGTCTCCGTCCTACGAGCAGTACTTC.

V usage is TRBV11-2 and J usage is TRBJ2-5, with D uncertain. This CDR3 spans 11 amino acids. Trimming cost V 3 bases and J 4 bases, with 3 bases left between them. CDR1 is SGHAT, CDR2 FQNNGV, per germline. CDR3 bases: TGTGCCAGCAGCTTCGGAGAGACCCAGTACTTC. Its protein is CASSFGETQYF. The entire variable domain, with the rest obtained from reference TRBV11-2 and TRBJ2-5, is as follows: EAGVAQSPRYKIIEKRQSVAFWCNPISGHATLYWYQQILGQGPKLLIQFQNNGVVDDSQLPKDRFSAERLKGVDSTLKIQPAKLEDSAVYLCASSFGETQYFGPGTRLLVL.

The V gene is TRBV7-2, the J gene TRBJ2-7, with D perhaps matching TRBD2 (5 bases). The CDR3 runs to 13 residues. CDR1 is SGHTA, CDR2 FQGNSA, per germline. Trimming cost V 3 bases and J 7 bases, with 13 bases left between them. In DNA, the CDR3 is TGTGCCAGCAGCTTGGCCCTAGCAGGTGAGCAGTACTTC. Its translation is CASSLALAGEQYF.

V and J are TRBV19 and TRBJ1-1; D ambiguous. From germline, CDR1 is LNHDA and CDR2 SQIVND (reference sequence). CDR3 length: 12 amino acids. V was pared by 8 bases and J by 4 bases, with 11 bases between. The CDR3 loop is CASQSDFTEAFF. The CDR3 nucleotides read TGTGCCAGTCAATCAGACTTCACTGAAGCTTTCTTT.

The chain recombines TRBV5-6 with TRBJ1-1; D call uncertain. The CDR3 has 16 residues. Germline CDR1 reads SGHDT; CDR2 reads YYEEEE. Trimming pared 0 bases from V and 0 bases from J, leaving 12 bases between. The CDR3 reads CASSLDGRRMNTEAFF. In nucleotides, the CDR3 is TGTGCCAGCAGCTTGGATGGTAGGCGAATGAACACTGAAGCTTTCTTT.

The rearrangement joins TRBV7-6 to TRBJ1-2, with D tentatively TRBD1 (5 bases). The CDR3 consists of 14 residues. V lost 0 bases and J 3 bases, leaving 8 bases between the germline ends. Germline V lookup: CDR1 SGHVS, CDR2 FNYEAQ. CDR3 bases: TGTGCCAGCAGCTTAGCAGGGGACGACTATGGCTACACCTTC. Translation gives CASSLAGDDYGYTF.

The V gene is TRBV7-3, the J gene TRBJ2-2, with TRBD2 identical over 8 bases. V shed 1 base and J 7 bases; nucleotides not matched to a gene: 2. CDR1 is SGHTA, CDR2 FQGTGA, per germline. CDR3 size: 14 residues. CDR3 DNA: TGTGCCAGCAGCTTAAAACGGGAGGGCGGGGAGCTGTTTTTT. It codes for CASSLKREGGELFF.

The V call is TRBV5-1, the J call TRBJ1-5, with 7 bases matching TRBD1. Germline-derived CDR1 and CDR2 are SGHRS and YFSETQ. The CDR3 loop spans 16 amino acids. Unmatched junction bases numbered 10, after V lost 4 bases and J lost 3 bases. CDR3 bases: TGCGCCAGCAGCCCCACAACAGGGGTCACCAATCAGCCCCAGCATTTT. Protein sequence: CASSPTTGVTNQPQHF.

This chain connects TRBV27 to TRBJ2-1; 7 bases are shared with TRBD2. V dropped 3 bases and J dropped 6; count of bases not matched to a gene: 2. Germline assignment: CDR1 MNHEY and CDR2 SMNVEV (reference sequence). This CDR3 is 13 amino acids long. The CDR3 reads CASSFLAANEQFF. CDR3 in DNA: TGTGCCAGCAGTTTCCTAGCGGCCAATGAGCAGTTCTTC.

CDR3 sequence reads: CASSASGGAEAFF. CDR3 in DNA: TGTGCCAGCAGTGCCTCAGGGGGGGCTGAAGCTTTCTTT. This chain uses TRBV6-1 with TRBJ1-1; TRBD1 aligns across 7 bases. The germline CDR1 and CDR2 sequences are MNHNS and SASEGT. The CDR3 is 13 residues long. J lost 6 bases, V lost 4 bases, and 5 bases had no gene match.